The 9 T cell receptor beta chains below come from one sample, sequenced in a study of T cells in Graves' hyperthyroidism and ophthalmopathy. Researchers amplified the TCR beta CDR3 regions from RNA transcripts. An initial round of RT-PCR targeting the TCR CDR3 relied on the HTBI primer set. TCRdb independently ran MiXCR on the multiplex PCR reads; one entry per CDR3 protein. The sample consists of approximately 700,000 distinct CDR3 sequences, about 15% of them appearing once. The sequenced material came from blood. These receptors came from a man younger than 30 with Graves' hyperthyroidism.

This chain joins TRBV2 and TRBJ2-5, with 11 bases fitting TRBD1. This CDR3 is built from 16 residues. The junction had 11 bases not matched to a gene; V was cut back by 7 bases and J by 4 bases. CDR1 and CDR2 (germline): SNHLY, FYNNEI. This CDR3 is CASTPQPGQGGETQYF. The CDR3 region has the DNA TGTGCCAGCACGCCTCAACCGGGACAGGGGGGAGAGACCCAGTACTTC.

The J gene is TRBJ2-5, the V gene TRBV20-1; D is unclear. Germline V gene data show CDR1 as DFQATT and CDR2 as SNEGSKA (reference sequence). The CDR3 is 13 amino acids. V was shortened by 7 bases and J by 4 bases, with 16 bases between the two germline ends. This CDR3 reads CSGTEAGLETQYF. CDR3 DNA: TGCAGTGGAACTGAGGCTGGGCTAGAGACCCAGTACTTC.

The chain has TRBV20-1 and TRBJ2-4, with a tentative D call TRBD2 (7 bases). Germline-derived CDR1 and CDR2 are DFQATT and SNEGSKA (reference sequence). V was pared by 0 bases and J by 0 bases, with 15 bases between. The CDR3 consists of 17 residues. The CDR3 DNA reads TGCAGTGCTAGAGATATCGGGGGAGGGGGAGCCAAAAACATTCAGTACTTC. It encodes CSARDIGGGGAKNIQYF.

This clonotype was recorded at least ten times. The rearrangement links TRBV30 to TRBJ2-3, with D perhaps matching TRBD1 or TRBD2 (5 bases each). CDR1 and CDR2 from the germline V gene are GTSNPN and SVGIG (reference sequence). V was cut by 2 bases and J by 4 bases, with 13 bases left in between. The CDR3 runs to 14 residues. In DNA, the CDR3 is TGTGCCTGGAGTTCACCGGGACGACCAGATACGCAGTATTTT. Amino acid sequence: CAWSSPGRPDTQYF.

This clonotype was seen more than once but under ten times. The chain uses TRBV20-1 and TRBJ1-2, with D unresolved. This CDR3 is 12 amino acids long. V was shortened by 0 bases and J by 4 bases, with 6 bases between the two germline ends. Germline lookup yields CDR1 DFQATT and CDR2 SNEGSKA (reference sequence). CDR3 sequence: CSARDRLYGYTF. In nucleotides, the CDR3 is TGCAGTGCTAGAGACAGGCTCTATGGCTACACCTTC.

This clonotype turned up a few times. The CDR3 DNA is TGTGCCAGCAGCCCTAAGGCAGACGCTAGCAATCAGCCCCAGCATTTT. Protein: CASSPKADASNQPQHF. The chain has TRBV7-2 and TRBJ1-5; the D is unclear. CDR1 is SGHTA and CDR2 is FQGNSA in the germline V gene. The CDR3 runs 16 residues. With 5 bases removed from V and 0 bases from J, the gap between germline ends came to 14 bases.

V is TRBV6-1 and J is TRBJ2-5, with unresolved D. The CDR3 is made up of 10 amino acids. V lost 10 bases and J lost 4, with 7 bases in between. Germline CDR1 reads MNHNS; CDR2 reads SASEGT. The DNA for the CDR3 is TGTGCCACCATGGGAGAGACCCAGTACTTC. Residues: CATMGETQYF.

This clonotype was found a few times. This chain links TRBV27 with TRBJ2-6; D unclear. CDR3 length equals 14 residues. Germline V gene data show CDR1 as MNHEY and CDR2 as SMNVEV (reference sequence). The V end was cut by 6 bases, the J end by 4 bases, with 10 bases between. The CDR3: CASRPIGGANVLTF. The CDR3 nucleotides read TGTGCCAGCAGACCAATCGGGGGGGCCAACGTCCTGACTTTC.

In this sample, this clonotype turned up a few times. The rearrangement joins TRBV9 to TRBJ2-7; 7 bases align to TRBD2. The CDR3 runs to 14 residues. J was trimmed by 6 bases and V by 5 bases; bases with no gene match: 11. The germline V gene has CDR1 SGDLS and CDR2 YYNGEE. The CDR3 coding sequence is TGTGCCAGCAGGGGATGGGGAGGGCCGGTCGAGCAGTACTTC. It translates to CASRGWGGPVEQYF.